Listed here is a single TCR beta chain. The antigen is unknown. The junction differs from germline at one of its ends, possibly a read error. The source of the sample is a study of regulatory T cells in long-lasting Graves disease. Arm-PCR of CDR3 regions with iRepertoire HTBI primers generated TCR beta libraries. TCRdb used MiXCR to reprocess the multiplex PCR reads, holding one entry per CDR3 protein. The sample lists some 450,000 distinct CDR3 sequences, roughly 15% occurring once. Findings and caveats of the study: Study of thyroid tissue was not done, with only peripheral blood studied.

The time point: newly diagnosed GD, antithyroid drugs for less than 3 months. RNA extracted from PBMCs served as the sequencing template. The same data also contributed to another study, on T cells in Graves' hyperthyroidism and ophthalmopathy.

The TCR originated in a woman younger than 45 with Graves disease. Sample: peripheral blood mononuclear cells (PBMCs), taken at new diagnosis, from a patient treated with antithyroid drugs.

CDR3 sequence reads: CASSESLESQYF. The CDR3 DNA reads TGTGCCAGCAGTGAATCTCTAGAGAGCCAGTACTTC. This chain links TRBV25-1 with TRBJ2-5; D unresolved. The CDR3 extends over 12 amino acids. Per germline, CDR1 MGHDK and CDR2 SYGVNS.